These 20 T cell receptor beta chains were all obtained from the same sample, sequenced in a study of beta chain features in type 1 diabetes. General observations from the study: Moderate but significant shortening of TCRB CDR3s was recorded in all four CD4+ subsets from Type 1 diabetes patients.

Every bit of the isolated RNA underwent reverse transcription, so sequencing read expressed TCRB transcripts. Repertoires were generated with immunoSEQ multiplex PCR, while TCRdb's copy carries only in-frame clones and drops some. The profile covers more than 250,000 clones, with approximately 20% appearing a single time and around 0.03% taken by the ten largest. Their antigens are not known. The sequenced sample was naive CD4+ T cells from blood. The receptors originated from a woman in her thirties or forties with type 1 diabetes.

This clone was counted between two and nine times. The chain employs TRBV30 and TRBJ2-5, with D maybe TRBD1 (6 bases). The V and J ends lost 5 bases and 2 bases respectively, with 9 bases between them. This CDR3 spans 12 amino acids. From germline, CDR1 is GTSNPN and CDR2 SVGIG (reference sequence). The CDR3 sequence is CAWARGQETQYF. For the CDR3, the DNA is TGTGCCTGGGCCAGGGGACAAGAGACCCAGTACTTC.

This clone was seen a few times. This chain uses TRBV28 with TRBJ2-1; TRBD2 agrees at 10 bases. J gave up 7 bases and V 3 bases, and 6 bases lay outside the gene matches. The CDR3 has 15 residues. Germline V gene lookup returns CDR1 MDHEN and CDR2 SYDVKM. The CDR3 DNA follows: TGTGCCAGCAGTTTTTTGAGCGGGAGGGGGAATGAGCAGTTCTTC. It translates to CASSFLSGRGNEQFF. The variable domain in full, with the rest retrieved from reference TRBV28 and TRBJ2-1, is DVKVTQSSRYLVKRTGEKVFLECVQDMDHENMFWYRQDPGLGLRLIYFSYDVKMKEKGDIPEGYSVSREKKERFSLILESASTNQTSMYLCASSFLSGRGNEQFFGPGTRLTVL.

This clone appeared a few times. The chain recombines TRBV29-1 with TRBJ2-1; D might be TRBD1 (5 bases). Germline CDR1 SQVTM, CDR2 ANQGSEA. Trimming stripped 4 bases from V and 5 bases from J, with 6 bases between. The CDR3 length is 11 residues. The CDR3 loop is CSVGQHNEQFF. DNA for the CDR3: TGCAGCGTTGGACAGCACAATGAGCAGTTCTTC.

The chain has TRBV25-1 and TRBJ1-2, with TRBD1 as a possible D gene (5 bases). CDR3 size: 14 residues. In germline, CDR1 is MGHDK, CDR2 SYGVNS. Between the trimmed V and J ends, which lost 2 bases and 5 bases, there was a span of 12 bases. This CDR3 reads CASSEQGLRYGYTF. As DNA, the CDR3 is TGTGCCAGCAGTGAACAGGGATTGCGATATGGCTACACCTTC.

This clone has a handful of counts. The chain recombines TRBV6-6 with TRBJ1-2; D gene ambiguous. Trimming cost V 4 bases and J 8 bases, with 11 bases left between them. The V gene's germline CDR1 is MNHNY and CDR2 SVGAGI (reference sequence). The CDR3 has 12 residues. CDR3 residues: CASSSTQEGYTF. The CDR3 nucleotides read TGTGCCAGCAGTTCGACCCAGGAAGGCTACACCTTC.

The rearrangement links TRBV9 to TRBJ1-4, with D perhaps matching TRBD1 (5 bases). The ends were cut back, 1 base at V and 2 bases at J, with 9 bases in the middle. This CDR3 is 15 amino acids long. The germline V gene encodes CDR1 SGDLS and CDR2 YYNGEE. CDR3 amino acids: CASSVMGTTNEKLFF. The CDR3 DNA reads as TGTGCCAGCAGCGTAATGGGGACTACTAATGAAAAACTGTTTTTT.

This clone was picked up a small number of times. V usage is TRBV7-2 and J usage is TRBJ2-2; D is unresolved. CDR1 and CDR2 (germline): SGHTA, FQGNSA. There are 14 residues in the CDR3. Trimming stripped 3 bases from V and 3 bases from J, with 8 bases between. The CDR3 protein is CASSFGFDTGELFF. In DNA, the CDR3 is TGTGCCAGCAGCTTCGGTTTCGACACCGGGGAGCTGTTTTTT.

The chain employs TRBV30 and TRBJ1-1; D gene ambiguous. Trimming took 3 bases from V and 5 from J, leaving 7 bases between them. The germline V gene has CDR1 GTSNPN and CDR2 SVGIG (reference sequence). The CDR3 spans 11 residues. CDR3 coding DNA: TGTGCCTGGAGCCTCAGGACTGAAGCTTTCTTT. The encoded protein is CAWSLRTEAFF.

The table lists this clone with a few counts. This chain links TRBV29-1 with TRBJ2-7; TRBD1 aligns across 10 bases. From germline, CDR1 is SQVTM and CDR2 ANQGSEA. V lost 2 bases, J lost 5 bases, and 9 bases stayed unmatched. This CDR3 region has 15 residues. The CDR3 loop is CSVETRDRGYHEQYF. The DNA for the CDR3 is TGCAGCGTTGAAACCCGGGACAGGGGTTACCACGAGCAGTACTTC.

J is TRBJ2-3 and V is TRBV4-2; a weak D match, TRBD1 (5 bases). The length of the CDR3 is 14 residues. V shed 3 bases and J shed 2 bases, with 9 bases lying between them. Germline V gene lookup returns CDR1 LGHNA and CDR2 YNFKEQ. The CDR3 nucleotides are TGTGCCAGCAGCCAGACAGTCCCCACAGATACGCAGTATTTT. This codes for CASSQTVPTDTQYF.

This chain connects TRBV2 to TRBJ1-2; 7 bases agree with TRBD1. The CDR3 loop spans 12 amino acids. V lost 6 bases, J lost 8 bases, and 6 bases stayed unmatched. The germline V gene has CDR1 SNHLY and CDR2 FYNNEI. CDR3 sequence: CASSSGGRGYTF. DNA for the CDR3: TGTGCCAGCAGCTCAGGGGGACGGGGCTACACCTTC.

This clone was picked up a small number of times. The chain combines TRBV6-1 with TRBJ1-6; tentatively, D is TRBD1 (6 bases). Trimming removed 8 bases at V and 10 bases at J, with 12 bases between. The germline V gene has CDR1 MNHNS and CDR2 SASEGT. The CDR3 has 12 amino acids. The CDR3 here is CASGNRESPLHF. In nucleotides, the CDR3 is TGTGCCAGCGGGAACAGGGAATCACCCCTCCACTTT.

This clone was counted only a few times. The chain couples TRBV15 to TRBJ2-5; D is perhaps TRBD2 (6 bases). The CDR3 is 14 residues long. Germline V lookup: CDR1 LNHNV, CDR2 YYDKDF (reference sequence). Deletions cut 4 bases from V and 5 bases from J, with 14 bases between. CDR3 protein: CATSTRLGVETQYF. Written as DNA, the CDR3 is TGTGCCACCAGCACCAGACTAGGTGTCGAGACCCAGTACTTC.

This clone came up a few times. This chain joins TRBV29-1 and TRBJ1-4, with TRBD1 matching 9 bases. This CDR3 comprises 15 residues. Germline CDR1 SQVTM, CDR2 ANQGSEA. J was trimmed by 3 bases and V by 7 bases; bases with no gene match: 9. This chain's CDR3 is CSARPDRGSNEKLFF. The DNA for the CDR3 is TGCAGCGCCCGACCCGACAGGGGGTCTAATGAAAAACTGTTTTTT.

The chain uses TRBV6-4 and TRBJ1-5; the D gene is possibly TRBD1 (5 bases). This CDR3 has 13 amino acids. V lost 4 bases, J lost 5 bases, and 9 bases lay in between. Germline CDR1 and CDR2: MRHNA and SNTAGT. In DNA, the CDR3 is TGTGCCAGCAGTGTACAGGAGCATCAGCCCCAGCATTTT. Its protein product is CASSVQEHQPQHF.

The sample holds a few counts of this clone. The chain combines TRBV28 with TRBJ1-1; unclear D gene. The CDR3 runs 11 residues. Germline CDR1 MDHEN, CDR2 SYDVKM. V lost 7 bases and J 8 bases, leaving 11 bases between the germline ends. Here the CDR3 DNA reads TGTGCCAGCATGGGCAGATCCGAAGCTTTCTTT. Translating gives CASMGRSEAFF.

The chain employs TRBV28 and TRBJ2-3; 11 positions match TRBD1. V trimming: 8 bases; J trimming: 5 bases; junction bases outside the gene matches: 9. CDR3 length: 15 amino acids. Germline V lookup: CDR1 MDHEN, CDR2 SYDVKM. CDR3 coding DNA: TGTGCCAGCGATGGACAGGGGGCGCCGAAAGATACGCAGTATTTT. This encodes CASDGQGAPKDTQYF.

This clone was observed a few times. The gene calls are TRBV7-2 and TRBJ2-3, with 9 bases that match TRBD2. In germline, CDR1 is SGHTA, CDR2 FQGNSA. CDR3 length: 16 amino acids. Trimming took 5 bases from V and 2 from J; bases not matched to a gene: 8. The CDR3 loop reads CASSARLAVITDTQYF. The CDR3 DNA follows: TGTGCCAGCAGCGCTAGACTAGCGGTGATCACAGATACGCAGTATTTT.

The rearrangement uses TRBV7-3 and TRBJ2-3, with 9 positions matching TRBD1. The junction had 5 bases not matched to a gene; V was cut back by 5 bases and J by 2 bases. CDR3 length: 15 residues. CDR1 and CDR2 from the germline V gene are SGHTA and FQGTGA. The CDR3 nucleotides are TGTGCCAGCAGCCCCCGGGACAGGGTCACAGATACGCAGTATTTT. Translation: CASSPRDRVTDTQYF.

Note on this clone: Compared with germline, one end of the junction differs, possibly owing to a read error. The chain is built from TRBV2 and TRBJ2-7; perhaps TRBD2 as D (5 bases). CDR3 size: 12 residues. Germline V gene data show CDR1 as SNHLY and CDR2 as FYNNEI. The CDR3 bases are TGTGCCAGTAGTGAGGGCCTCTCCGAGCAGTACTTC. Its translation is CASSEGLSEQYF. Full variable domain (missing parts from reference TRBV2 and TRBJ2-7): EPEVTQTPSHQVTQMGQEVILRCVPISNHLYFYWYRQILGQKVEFLVSFYNNEISEKSEIFDDQFSVERPDGSNFTLKIRSTKLEDSAMYFCASSEGLSEQYFGPGTRLTVT.